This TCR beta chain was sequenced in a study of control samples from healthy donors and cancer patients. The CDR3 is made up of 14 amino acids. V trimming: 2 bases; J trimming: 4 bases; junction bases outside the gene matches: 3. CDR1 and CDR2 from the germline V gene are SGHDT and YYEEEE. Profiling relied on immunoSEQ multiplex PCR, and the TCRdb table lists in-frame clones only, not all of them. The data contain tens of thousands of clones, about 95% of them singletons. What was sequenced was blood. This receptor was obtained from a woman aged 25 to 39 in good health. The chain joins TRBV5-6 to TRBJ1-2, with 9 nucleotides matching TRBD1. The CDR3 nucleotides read TGTGCCAGCAGCTTAGGACAGGGGAGCTATGGCTACACCTTC. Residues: CASSLGQGSYGYTF.